This T cell receptor (beta chain) was recovered during a study of neurological immune-mediated disorders. At the level of the study: About 90% of the 34 multiple sclerosis patients had relapsing-remitting disease; 3 had secondary progressive.

Overall study findings and caveats: HTLV-1-associated myelopathy had the most TCR clonal expansion, whereas multiple sclerosis had the least (lower than in healthy controls).

This sample's time point: longitudinal time-point 1 (baseline). The unsorted libraries originated from 2 million PBMCs kept at -80 C. Using its own MiXCR run on the 5' RACE reads, TCRdb lists one record per CDR3 protein. The sample has some 38,000 distinct CDR3 sequences, roughly 3.1% seen once. This CDR3 region has 14 residues. Germline CDR1 and CDR2: SQVTM and ANQGSEA. V lost 7 bases and J lost 7; bases outside the gene matches: 10. This clonotype has ten or more counts. Its antigen is not known. This chain connects TRBV29-1 to TRBJ2-1, with TRBD1 matching 10 bases. The sequence was collected from a woman aged 55-69 years with multiple sclerosis. Specimen: PBMCs. CDR3 sequence (DNA): TGCAGCGCTTCCGGGACAGGGGACGTAAATGAGCAGTTCTTC. It encodes CSASGTGDVNEQFF.